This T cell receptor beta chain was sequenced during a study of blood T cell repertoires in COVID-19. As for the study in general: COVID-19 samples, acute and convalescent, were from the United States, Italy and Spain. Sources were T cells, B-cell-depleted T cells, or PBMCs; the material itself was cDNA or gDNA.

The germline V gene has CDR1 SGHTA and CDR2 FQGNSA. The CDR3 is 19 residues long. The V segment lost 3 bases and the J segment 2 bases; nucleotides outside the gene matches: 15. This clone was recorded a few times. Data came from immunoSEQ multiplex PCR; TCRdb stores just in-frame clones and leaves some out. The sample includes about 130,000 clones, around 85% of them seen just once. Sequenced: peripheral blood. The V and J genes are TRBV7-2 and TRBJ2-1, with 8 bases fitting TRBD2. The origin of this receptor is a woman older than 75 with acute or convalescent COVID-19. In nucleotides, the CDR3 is TGTGCCAGCAGCTTTACCGGGACTACTAGCGGACTTACCTACAATGAGCAGTTCTTC. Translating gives CASSFTGTTSGLTYNEQFF.